The clone carrying this T cell receptor beta chain was counted a single time. This record belongs to a study of T-cell reconstitution after alpha-beta-depleted transplantation in children. Unique molecular identifiers were used to barcode this TCRbeta library. TCRdb re-analysed the PCR reads in MiXCR, keeping a single row per CDR3 protein. The profile shows 700,000 to 850,000 distinct CDR3 sequences, approximately 15% of them singletons. The CDR3 is 15 residues long. In germline, CDR1 is LGHDT, CDR2 YNNKEL (reference sequence). The J segment lost 6 bases and the V segment lost 5 bases, leaving 4 bases of the junction unmatched.

The chain combines TRBV3-1 with TRBJ2-4; 13 bases fit TRBD2. The specimen was PBMCs, mostly from graft donor cells, collected 360 days after TCRalphabeta/CD19-depleted stem cell transplant. The TCR sequence derives from a male patient between 10 and 17 years old who had a stem cell transplant for acute lymphoblastic leukemia, so the T cells may come from the graft donor. This CDR3 reads CASSWTSGSGNIQYF. For the CDR3, the DNA is TGTGCCAGCAGCTGGACTAGCGGGAGCGGAAACATTCAGTACTTC.